These T cell receptor beta chains were read from a single sample in a study of blood T cell repertoires in COVID-19. Clones were sequenced by immunoSEQ multiplex PCR, and TCRdb holds only the in-frame ones, with some missing. The sample has roughly 700,000 clones, 70% to 90% seen once. Sequencing used peripheral blood. These receptor sequences come from a woman aged 18 to 35 with acute or convalescent COVID-19. Each CDR3 is given with its conserved first and last residue. D genes are given only for firm matches. Clone size is given for some rows only: seen once, a few or many times, or a class if the clone is expanded.

TRBV29-1	.	TRBJ1-1	.	TGCAGCGTTGCCCCGGGGGGGACTGAAGCTTTCTTT	CSVAPGGTEAFF
TRBV7-2	.	TRBJ2-7	.	TGTGCCAGCAGCCCGCTTGCGGGTACCTACGAGCAGTACTTC	CASSPLAGTYEQYF
TRBV7-3	.	TRBJ1-3	.	TGTGCCAGCAGCCCCACAGGGTTCTCTGGAAACACCATATATTTT	CASSPTGFSGNTIYF
TRBV19	TRBD2	TRBJ2-2	.	TGTGCCAGTACGGGGAGGGCCGACGGGGAGCTGTTTTTT	CASTGRADGELFF
TRBV3-1/TRBV3-2	.	TRBJ2-3	.	TGTGCCAGCAGCCAAGAAGGGGTTCTGTGGGGGGGCCAAGGTACGCAGTATTTT	CASSQEGVLWGGQGTQYF
TRBV7-9	TRBD1	TRBJ2-7	.	TGTGCCAGCAGCCCTGGGACAGGGTCGCGCGAGCAGTACTTC	CASSPGTGSREQYF
TRBV29-1	TRBD1	TRBJ1-1	few	TGCAGCGTACAACAGGGGGAAACTGAAGCTTTCTTT	CSVQQGETEAFF
TRBV4-1	TRBD1	TRBJ1-4	.	TGCGCCAGCAGCCAGGGGACAGGGGAAAAACTGTTTTTT	CASSQGTGEKLFF
TRBV15	TRBD1	TRBJ1-5	.	TGTGCCACCAGCACGTCAGGGACAGCTAATCAGCCCCAGCATTTT	CATSTSGTANQPQHF
TRBV9	TRBD1	TRBJ2-7	.	TGTGCCAGCAGCGCGGGGACAGGGGAACGCTACGAGCAGTACTTC	CASSAGTGERYEQYF
TRBV7-8	.	TRBJ1-3	.	TGTGCCAGCAGCTTATACTCGTCTCCGGGAAACACCATATATTTT	CASSLYSSPGNTIYF
TRBV5-1	.	TRBJ1-5	.	TGCGCCAGCAGCCCCTCGGGTGGTCAGCCCCAGCATTTT	CASSPSGGQPQHF
TRBV20-1	.	TRBJ1-1	.	TGCAGTGCTAGAAGGGAGAGGGATGCTTTCTTT	CSARRERDAFF
TRBV27	.	TRBJ1-2	once	TGTGCCAGTTCATCCGGAGGTCGGGGTGCTAACTATGGCTACACCTTC	CASSSGGRGANYGYTF
TRBV27	.	TRBJ1-2	once	TGTGCCAGCAGAGTAGACAGTGCACGGGGGGTTGGTGGCTACACCTTC	CASRVDSARGVGGYTF
TRBV20-1	.	TRBJ1-2	.	TGCAGGGCTGAGCACCCCTATGGCTACACCTTC	CRAEHPYGYTF
TRBV27	TRBD1	TRBJ1-2	.	TGTGCCAGCAAGGAGCACCAGGGGGTATATGGCTACACCTTC	CASKEHQGVYGYTF
TRBV24-1	TRBD1	TRBJ2-1	.	TGTGCCACCAGTGATTGGGACAGACTTGGACACAATGAGCAGTTCTTC	CATSDWDRLGHNEQFF
TRBV9	.	TRBJ1-1	.	TGTGCCAGCAGCCGTCTGACAGGCCTGAGGGTAAACACTGAAGCTTTCTTT	CASSRLTGLRVNTEAFF
TRBV10-3	.	TRBJ1-1	.	TGTGCCATCAGTCCCGGGACAACGAACACTGAAGCTTTCTTT	CAISPGTTNTEAFF
TRBV7-3	.	TRBJ2-3	.	TGTGCCAGCAGCTCAGTAATCTCAGATACGCAGTATTTT	CASSSVISDTQYF